Below, 5 T cell receptor beta chains from the same sample are listed, as sequenced in a study of CD8 T cells in ankylosing spondylitis. Study conclusions and caveats: Ankylosing spondylitis blood appeared to be characterized by a TCR beta motif of eight highly homologous variants.

One entry per CDR3 protein results from TCRdb running MiXCR on the 5' RACE reads. The sample records under 450,000 distinct CDR3 sequences, roughly 18% being singletons. No cognate antigen is known for these TCRs. The sample comprised blood, either unsorted or a sorted T cell fraction (not recorded which). The receptor set was obtained from a male donor with ankylosing spondylitis.

In this sample, this clonotype turned up a few times. This chain links TRBV12-3 or TRBV12-4 with TRBJ1-2; 7 bases are shared with TRBD1. This CDR3 contains 13 residues. Trimming took 6 bases from V and 4 from J; bases not matched to a gene: 5. CDR3: CASRIGQAYGYTF. In DNA, the CDR3 is TGTGCCAGCAGGATCGGACAGGCCTATGGCTACACCTTC.

This clonotype was seen a few times. This chain links TRBV11-2 with TRBJ2-1; D perhaps matches TRBD2 (6 bases). The CDR3 extends over 15 amino acids. The germline gives CDR1 SGHAT, CDR2 FQNNGV. The V end was cut by 7 bases, the J end by 0 bases, with 13 bases between. The CDR3 here is CASNMGGSSYNEQFF. DNA for the CDR3: TGTGCCAGCAACATGGGGGGTAGCTCCTACAATGAGCAGTTCTTC.

The table lists this clonotype with a few counts. The chain employs TRBV20-1 and TRBJ2-3; 7 nucleotides line up with TRBD1. Germline CDR1 is DFQATT and CDR2 is SNEGSKA (reference sequence). CDR3 size: 15 residues. CDR3 bases: TGCAGGATACATCGGGACAGAACTAGCACAGATACGCAGTATTTT. Amino acids: CRIHRDRTSTDTQYF.

The genes are TRBV30 and TRBJ2-7; the match to TRBD1 covers 7 bases. The CDR3 runs to 14 residues. V trimming: 1 base; J trimming: 2 bases; junction bases outside the gene matches: 5. CDR1 and CDR2 from the germline V gene are GTSNPN and SVGIG (reference sequence). The CDR3 coding sequence is TGTGCCTGGAGTGCCGGGACAGCCCCCTACGAGCAGTACTTC. This translates into CAWSAGTAPYEQYF.

This clonotype has just a few counts. The V gene is TRBV7-2, the J gene TRBJ2-2; 8 nucleotides align to TRBD2. The CDR3 contains 16 residues. Losses at the gene ends were 3 bases for V and 2 bases for J; bases not matched to a gene: 5. Germline values: CDR1 SGHTA, CDR2 FQGNSA. The CDR3 reads CASSFRGTRNTGELFF. The CDR3 DNA sequence: TGTGCCAGCAGCTTTCGTGGGACTAGAAACACCGGGGAGCTGTTTTTT.